This passage covers 22 T cell receptor beta chains from one sample sequenced in a study of T cells in women clearing cervical HPV infection. The data were produced by immunoSEQ multiplex PCR, yet TCRdb's version contains in-frame clones alone and is incomplete. Across more than 25,000 clones, the top ten clones capture 7.8% of the sample. The source material was blood buffy coat. The receptor source for this set is a woman aged 18-69 years with a cervical HPV16 infection that either progressed to CIN3+ or cleared (not recorded which).

A word on this clone: The read ends 3 residues shy of where the CDR3 ends; the end is completed using the germline J gene. The chain links TRBV7-6 to TRBJ2-5, with TRBD2 identical over 7 bases. Germline assignment: CDR1 SGHVS and CDR2 FNYEAQ. This CDR3 contains 13 residues. J lost 3 bases, V lost 6 bases, and 4 bases had no gene match. The sequenced CDR3 bases are TGTGCCAGCAGTTCCAGCGGGGAAGAGACC. Translated, it gives CASSSSGEET. In full, the CDR3 reads CASSSSGEETQYF.

As to this clone: The sequence runs out 3 residues before the end of the CDR3; the remainder is reconstructed from the germline J gene. This chain joins TRBV7-3 and TRBJ2-3; TRBD2 is a possible D gene (6 bases). There are 15 residues in the CDR3. Trimming removed 5 bases from V and 6 bases from J, with 18 bases in between. Germline V gene lookup returns CDR1 SGHTA and CDR2 FQGTGA. CDR3 amino acids: CASSNGGGARDTQYF. CDR3 DNA (partial): TGTGCCAGCAGCAACGGCGGAGGGGCGCGGGATACG. Looking up the rest from reference TRBV7-3 and TRBJ2-3 gives the full variable domain: GAGVSQTPSNKVTEKGKYVELRCDPISGHTALYWYRQSLGQGPEFLIYFQGTGAADDSGLPNDRFFAVRPEGSVSTLKIQRTERGDSAVYLCASSNGGGARDTQYFGPGTRLTVL.

With regard to this clone: The CDR3 is cut off 3 residues early in the read; its end comes from the germline J gene. The chain couples TRBV7-2 to TRBJ2-1, with 9 bases identical to TRBD2. V dropped 5 bases and J dropped 3; count of bases not matched to a gene: 5. Germline CDR1 reads SGHTA; CDR2 reads FQGNSA. This CDR3 has 15 residues. The DNA read from the CDR3 is TGTGCCAGCAGCCGCGGGAGGGGGTACTACAATGAG. Translating gives CASSRGRGYYNE. The whole CDR3 is CASSRGRGYYNEQFF. The whole variable domain, remainder taken from reference TRBV7-2 and TRBJ2-1, is GAGVSQSPSNKVTEKGKDVELRCDPISGHTALYWYRQSLGQGLEFLIYFQGNSAPDKSGLPSDRFSAERTGGSVSTLTIQRTQQEDSAVYLCASSRGRGYYNEQFFGPGTRLTVL.

Worth noting for this clone: The read ends 3 residues shy of where the CDR3 ends; the end is completed using the germline J gene. The chain has TRBV7-9 and TRBJ2-3; D is undetermined. The V end lost 5 bases, the J end lost 1 base, and 10 bases lay between the germline ends. This CDR3 is built from 14 residues. CDR1 is SEHNR and CDR2 is FQNEAQ in the germline V gene (reference sequence). CDR3 in amino acids: CASSPSLGTDTQYF. CDR3 DNA, as far as it was read: TGTGCCAGCAGCCCTAGTCTGGGCACAGATACG.

The covered CDR3 bases are TGCGCCAGCAGCTTACAGCGGGGAGGGAGTGAC. Residues: CASSLQRGGSD. The full CDR3 reads CASSLQRGGSDYTF. The J gene is TRBJ1-2, the V gene TRBV5-1; D is ambiguous. The CDR3 end lies 3 residues beyond the end of the read and is filled in from the germline J gene. The CDR3 runs to 14 residues. Germline lookup yields CDR1 SGHRS and CDR2 YFSETQ. The complete variable domain, with remaining parts taken from reference TRBV5-1 and TRBJ1-2, reads KAGVTQTPRYLIKTRGQQVTLSCSPISGHRSVSWYQQTPGQGLQFLFEYFSETQRNKGNFPGRFSGRQFSNSRSEMNVSTLELGDSALYLCASSLQRGGSDYTFGSGTRLTVV.

On this clone: The CDR3 is cut off 3 residues early in the read; its end comes from the germline J gene. J is TRBJ2-1 and V is TRBV5-1, with no clear D. This CDR3 is 15 amino acids long. CDR1 and CDR2 (germline): SGHRS, YFSETQ. With 0 bases removed from V and 6 bases from J, the gap between germline ends came to 13 bases. CDR3 DNA, as far as it was read: TGCGCCAGCAGCTTGGAATCGGCCCGACTCAATGAG. Translating gives CASSLESARLNE. Given in full, the CDR3 is CASSLESARLNEQFF.

Worth noting for this clone: The observed sequence ends 3 residues before the CDR3 terminus, with the missing tail filled in from the germline J gene. The chain employs TRBV19 and TRBJ2-7, with a weak D call TRBD1 (5 bases). This CDR3 contains 12 residues. The V end lost 4 bases, the J end lost 4 bases, and 8 bases lay between the germline ends. Germline V gives CDR1 LNHDA, CDR2 SQIVND (reference sequence). The CDR3 bases that were read are TGTGCCAGTAGTACGGACACTTACGAG. Encoded protein: CASSTDTYE. The full CDR3 is CASSTDTYEQYF. Filled out from reference TRBV19 and TRBJ2-7, the complete variable domain reads DGGITQSPKYLFRKEGQNVTLSCEQNLNHDAMYWYRQDPGQGLRLIYYSQIVNDFQKGDIAEGYSVSREKKESFPLTVTSAQKNPTAFYLCASSTDTYEQYFGPGTRLTVT.

For this clone: The junction and the germline gene differ at one end; a read error may be behind it. The read stops 3 residues short of the end of the CDR3; the missing end is completed from the germline J gene. V is TRBV4-1 and J is TRBJ2-7, with 11 bases that match TRBD2. Germline values: CDR1 MGHRA, CDR2 YSYEKL. The CDR3 has 16 amino acids. Incomplete CDR3 DNA: TGCACCAGCAGCCGCCGACTAGCGGGACTCTTGTTCGAG. The encoded protein is CTSSRRLAGLLFE. The full CDR3 protein is CTSSRRLAGLLFEQYF.

Note on this clone: Read data end 3 residues before the CDR3 end; the end is taken from the germline J gene. The gene calls are TRBV2 and TRBJ2-7; tentatively, D is TRBD2 (5 bases). The CDR3 has 12 amino acids. V was trimmed by 7 bases and J by 4 bases, leaving 11 bases between them. Germline CDR1 and CDR2: SNHLY and FYNNEI. The covered CDR3 bases are TGTGCCAGCAAACTAGAAACTTACGAG. Translation gives CASKLETYE. The whole CDR3 region reads CASKLETYEQYF. Full variable domain (outside the CDR3, taken from reference TRBV2 and TRBJ2-7): EPEVTQTPSHQVTQMGQEVILRCVPISNHLYFYWYRQILGQKVEFLVSFYNNEISEKSEIFDDQFSVERPDGSNFTLKIRSTKLEDSAMYFCASKLETYEQYFGPGTRLTVT.

Comment on this clone: Read data end 3 residues before the CDR3 end; the end is taken from the germline J gene. J is TRBJ2-5 and V is TRBV15, with D perhaps TRBD2 (6 bases). Germline lookup yields CDR1 LNHNV and CDR2 YYDKDF (reference sequence). Trimming stripped 1 base from V and 5 bases from J, with 14 bases between. The CDR3 covers 15 residues. The DNA read from the CDR3 is TGTGCCACCAGCAGAGGGAATCTCGGAGGGGAGACC. It is translated as CATSRGNLGGET. The entire CDR3 sequence reads CATSRGNLGGETQYF.

Comment on this clone: The sequence runs out 3 residues before the end of the CDR3; the remainder is reconstructed from the germline J gene. The V call is TRBV20-1, the J call TRBJ1-4; no clear D. This CDR3 has 16 amino acids. V was trimmed by 5 bases and J by 4 bases, leaving 20 bases between them. Per the germline V gene, CDR1 is DFQATT and CDR2 is SNEGSKA (reference sequence). The part of the CDR3 DNA that was read is TGCAGTGCTTTTTACGCCGGGTCCGAATTTAATGAAAAA. Translated: CSAFYAGSEFNEK. The CDR3 as a whole reads CSAFYAGSEFNEKLFF.

With regard to this clone: The read ends 3 residues early relative to the CDR3; the germline J gene fills the gap. This chain uses TRBV5-4 with TRBJ2-1, with D uncertain. V lost 0 bases to trimming and J lost 8 bases, with 9 bases between them. CDR3 length: 13 residues. The germline CDR1 and CDR2 sequences are SGHNT and YYREEE (reference sequence). CDR3 sequence reads: CASSLAGRYEQFF. CDR3 bases read: TGTGCCAGCAGCTTGGCGGGTAGGTATGAG.

A word on this clone: Coverage ceases 3 residues before the CDR3 finishes, and the germline J gene fills in the end. The chain combines TRBV30 with TRBJ2-1, with a weak D call TRBD2 (7 bases). The CDR3 loop spans 15 amino acids. Germline loops: CDR1 GTSNPN, CDR2 SVGIG (reference sequence). Trimming removed 4 bases from V and 4 bases from J, with 17 bases in between. The chain's CDR3 is CAWNYRGGRYNEQFF. CDR3 bases read: TGTGCCTGGAATTATAGGGGGGGAAGGTACAATGAG.

Notes on this clone: The read ends 3 residues before the CDR3 terminus; that terminus is restored from the germline J gene. The chain combines TRBV5-1 with TRBJ2-5, with D perhaps matching TRBD1 (5 bases). The CDR3 has 16 amino acids. The germline gives CDR1 SGHRS, CDR2 YFSETQ. V shed 1 base and J shed 4 bases, with 17 bases lying between them. The covered CDR3 bases are TGCGCCAGCAGCTTGATGGGTCAGGGTGACGGAGAGACC. Its protein product is CASSLMGQGDGET. From start to end, the CDR3 is CASSLMGQGDGETQYF.

A remark on this clone: The missing CDR3 end, 3 residues past where the read stops, is filled in from the germline J gene. This sequence joins TRBV20-1 and TRBJ2-1; TRBD2 agrees at 10 bases. J gave up 8 bases and V 0 bases, and 10 bases lay outside the gene matches. CDR1 and CDR2 from the germline V gene are DFQATT and SNEGSKA (reference sequence). The CDR3 length is 16 residues. CDR3 region: CSARDVGLASRDEQFF. The CDR3 DNA, read in part, is TGCAGTGCTAGAGATGTGGGACTAGCGTCACGGGATGAG.

With regard to this clone: Coverage ceases 3 residues before the CDR3 finishes, and the germline J gene fills in the end. V usage is TRBV5-6 and J usage is TRBJ1-4; a possible D gene is TRBD1 (6 bases). Trimming took off 0 bases at V and 5 bases at J, with 11 bases between the two ends. There are 15 residues in the CDR3. Per the germline V gene, CDR1 is SGHDT and CDR2 is YYEEEE. The CDR3 loop is CASSLAGQGNEKLFF. CDR3 DNA, as far as it was read: TGTGCCAGCAGCTTGGCGGGGCAGGGGAATGAAAAA.

In regard to this clone: The CDR3 end lies 3 residues beyond the end of the read and is filled in from the germline J gene. The chain is built from TRBV28 and TRBJ1-2, with unresolved D. The V and J ends lost 10 bases and 3 bases respectively, with 12 bases between them. The CDR3 spans 12 residues. The germline V gene encodes CDR1 MDHEN and CDR2 SYDVKM. CDR3: CATVVGDYGYTF. The part of the CDR3 DNA that was read is TGTGCCACCGTGGTCGGTGACTATGGC.

Concerning this clone itself: The read ends 3 residues before the CDR3 terminus; that terminus is restored from the germline J gene. The chain joins TRBV5-4 to TRBJ2-1; 9 bases fit TRBD2. The CDR3 length is 15 residues. The germline CDR1 and CDR2 sequences are SGHNT and YYREEE (reference sequence). The J segment lost 8 bases and the V segment lost 4 bases, leaving 10 bases of the junction unmatched. CDR3 protein: CASSTGTSRKDEQFF. The CDR3 DNA, read in part, is TGTGCCAGCAGCACTGGGACTAGCAGGAAGGATGAG.

As regards this clone: The read stops 3 residues short of the end of the CDR3; the missing end is completed from the germline J gene. The chain employs TRBV19 and TRBJ2-6, with TRBD1 as a possible D gene (5 bases). The CDR3 contains 18 residues. V was shortened by 1 base and J by 0 bases, with 13 bases between the two germline ends. The germline CDR1 and CDR2 sequences are LNHDA and SQIVND (reference sequence). The CDR3 bases that were read are TGTGCCAGTAGTATAGCCCTGGGGCTGGGCTCTGGGGCCAACGTC. It is translated as CASSIALGLGSGANV. In full, the CDR3 reads CASSIALGLGSGANVLTF. The full variable domain, rest sourced from reference TRBV19 and TRBJ2-6, is DGGITQSPKYLFRKEGQNVTLSCEQNLNHDAMYWYRQDPGQGLRLIYYSQIVNDFQKGDIAEGYSVSREKKESFPLTVTSAQKNPTAFYLCASSIALGLGSGANVLTFGAGSRLTVL.

Comments on this clone: The missing CDR3 end, 3 residues past where the read stops, is filled in from the germline J gene. The V and J genes are TRBV20-1 and TRBJ2-7; 9 bases align to TRBD1. V shed 5 bases, J shed 1 base, and the junction held 6 bases outside the gene matches. Per the germline V gene, CDR1 is DFQATT and CDR2 is SNEGSKA (reference sequence). The CDR3 is 14 amino acids. The CDR3 sequence: CSASGTGISYEQYF. The sequenced part of the CDR3 DNA is TGCAGTGCTTCCGGGACAGGGATTTCCTACGAG.

A note on this clone: The read halts 3 residues ahead of the CDR3 end, with the missing end drawn from the germline J gene. The rearrangement joins TRBV9 to TRBJ2-7, with TRBD1 identical over 9 bases. The V segment lost 4 bases and the J segment 1 base; nucleotides outside the gene matches: 6. The CDR3 runs to 15 residues. Germline lookup yields CDR1 SGDLS and CDR2 YYNGEE. The covered CDR3 bases are TGTGCCAGCAGCTTGACGGGACAGGGATCCTACGAG. Its protein is CASSLTGQGSYE. The whole CDR3 sequence is CASSLTGQGSYEQYF.

Notes on this clone: Sequencing ends 3 residues short of the CDR3 end; the germline J gene provides the rest. The chain uses TRBV20-1 and TRBJ2-2; 11 positions agree with TRBD2. V shed 4 bases and J 4 bases; nucleotides not matched to a gene: 5. The CDR3 consists of 15 residues. The germline V gene encodes CDR1 DFQATT and CDR2 SNEGSKA (reference sequence). CDR3 DNA (partial): TGCAGTGCTATTAGCGGGGGGGCCGGCACCGGGGAG. It translates to CSAISGGAGTGE. In full, the CDR3 is CSAISGGAGTGELFF.